Below, 23 T cell receptor beta chains from the same sample are listed, as sequenced in a study of spatial heterogeneity in lung cancer. Study outcomes and limitations: Mutation tallies in tumors tracked expanded intratumoral alpha and beta TCR counts.

MiXCR was run by TCRdb on the 5' RACE reads, yielding one entry per CDR3 protein. Here the sample spans fewer than 20,000 distinct CDR3 sequences, roughly 6.5% being singletons. The time point denotes: sample taken at primary tumor resection. These receptors have no known antigen. The sample here was lung tumor tissue, taken at surgery. The receptors derive from a female donor with early-stage non-small cell lung cancer.

There are many counts of this clonotype. This sequence joins TRBV18 and TRBJ2-7, with 11 bases aligning to TRBD2. V lost 0 bases, J lost 2 bases, and 0 bases stayed unmatched. In germline, CDR1 is KGHSH, CDR2 LQKENI. This CDR3 is built from 15 residues. As DNA, the CDR3 is TGTGCCAGCTCACCACCTAGCGGGAGGGCCTACGAGCAGTACTTC. It yields the protein CASSPPSGRAYEQYF.

The gene calls are TRBV6-6 and TRBJ1-2; 8 bases map to TRBD1. V was clipped by 4 bases and J by 6 bases; unmatched bases: 4. The CDR3 contains 13 residues. Per the germline V gene, CDR1 is MNHNY and CDR2 is SVGAGI (reference sequence). In DNA, the CDR3 is TGTGCCAGCAGTTTATTGACAGGGGATGGCTACACCTTC. Translated, it gives CASSLLTGDGYTF.

This clonotype was recorded at least ten times. This chain uses TRBV11-2 with TRBJ2-7; TRBD1 matches at 9 bases. CDR1 is SGHAT, CDR2 FQNNGV, per germline. This CDR3 has 14 amino acids. The V and J ends lost 5 bases and 9 bases, in that order; junction bases with no gene match: 11. The CDR3 coding sequence is TGTGCCAGCAGCCCGTCGGGACAGGGTACGGTGCAGTACTTC. Translating it yields CASSPSGQGTVQYF.

The chain has TRBV20-1 and TRBJ2-7; TRBD1 agrees at 8 bases. Germline V gives CDR1 DFQATT, CDR2 SNEGSKA (reference sequence). V was clipped by 3 bases and J by 6 bases; unmatched bases: 10. The CDR3 runs 14 residues. The CDR3 region is CSASRTGLVGEQYF. Written as DNA, the CDR3 is TGCAGTGCTAGCAGGACAGGGTTAGTAGGCGAGCAGTACTTC.

This clonotype was picked up many times. The chain links TRBV4-1 to TRBJ1-1; TRBD1 matches at 7 bases. Trimming at V came to 0 bases and at J to 0 bases, leaving 13 bases not matched to a gene. Germline lookup yields CDR1 MGHRA and CDR2 YSYEKL. The CDR3 covers 19 residues. In nucleotides, the CDR3 is TGCGCCAGCAGCCAAGATCAAACTTGGGACAGAAACATGAACACTGAAGCTTTCTTT. Amino acid sequence: CASSQDQTWDRNMNTEAFF.

The CDR3 DNA sequence: TGTGCCAGCAGCTTACGGCTAGCGGCAAATGAGCAGTTCTTC. This gives the protein CASSLRLAANEQFF. The chain couples TRBV7-2 to TRBJ2-1; 7 bases agree with TRBD2. This CDR3 contains 14 residues. CDR1 SGHTA and CDR2 FQGNSA come from the germline V gene. The V and J ends lost 2 bases and 7 bases, in that order; junction bases with no gene match: 5. The full variable domain, with the rest looked up from reference TRBV7-2 and TRBJ2-1, is GAGVSQSPSNKVTEKGKDVELRCDPISGHTALYWYRQSLGQGLEFLIYFQGNSAPDKSGLPSDRFSAERTGGSVSTLTIQRTQQEDSAVYLCASSLRLAANEQFFGPGTRLTVL.

This clonotype was recorded at least ten times. The chain couples TRBV20-1 to TRBJ1-6; D remains unclear. The germline V gene has CDR1 DFQATT and CDR2 SNEGSKA (reference sequence). V lost 3 bases and J 5 bases, leaving 11 bases between the germline ends. The CDR3 loop spans 14 amino acids. This chain's CDR3 is CSASPRLHNSPLHF. The CDR3 DNA is TGCAGTGCTAGTCCCAGGCTGCATAATTCACCCCTCCACTTT.

This clonotype has a count of ten or more. V and J are TRBV11-2 and TRBJ2-5; TRBD2 matches 16 bases. V lost 1 base to trimming and J lost 3 bases; unmatched junction nucleotides: 14. The germline CDR1 and CDR2 sequences are SGHAT and FQNNGV. There are 21 residues in the CDR3. The CDR3 reads CASSLAERGLAGGLREETQYF. Written as DNA, the CDR3 is TGTGCCAGCAGCTTAGCGGAACGGGGACTAGCGGGAGGGTTAAGAGAAGAGACCCAGTACTTC.

This clonotype was detected ten times or more. The chain couples TRBV15 to TRBJ2-2; D might be TRBD2 (5 bases). Germline V gene lookup returns CDR1 LNHNV and CDR2 YYDKDF (reference sequence). Trimming took 1 base from V and 3 from J, leaving 9 bases between them. The CDR3 runs 15 residues. The CDR3: CATSRALAYTGELFF. For the CDR3, the DNA is TGTGCCACCAGCAGAGCTCTAGCCTACACCGGGGAGCTGTTTTTT.

In its sample, this clonotype was seen many times. The chain joins TRBV11-3 to TRBJ2-2; the match to TRBD1 covers 11 bases. Germline CDR1 SGHNT, CDR2 YENEEA. The length of the CDR3 is 17 residues. J gave up 6 bases and V 4 bases, and 10 bases lay outside the gene matches. CDR3 sequence reads: CASSSNRDRGAAGELFF. Written as DNA, the CDR3 is TGTGCCAGCAGCTCGAACCGGGACAGGGGGGCCGCCGGGGAGCTGTTTTTT.

The sample holds many counts of this clonotype. This chain uses TRBV5-4 with TRBJ1-3, with D maybe TRBD1 (5 bases). Trimming took off 4 bases at V and 0 bases at J, with 14 bases between the two ends. This CDR3 contains 16 residues. From germline, CDR1 is SGHNT and CDR2 YYREEE (reference sequence). The CDR3 protein is CASSPTPGPSGNTIYF. CDR3 bases: TGTGCCAGCAGCCCTACTCCAGGGCCCTCTGGAAACACCATATATTTT.

The sample holds many counts of this clonotype. V is TRBV7-2 and J is TRBJ1-1; D is ambiguous. Germline loops: CDR1 SGHTA, CDR2 FQGNSA. The CDR3 has 14 residues. The V end lost 7 bases, the J end lost 1 base, and 13 bases lay between the germline ends. The CDR3 DNA sequence: TGTGCCAGCATCCGAGGACGGAAGAACACTGAAGCTTTCTTT. This gives the protein CASIRGRKNTEAFF.

This clonotype was seen at least ten times. V gene TRBV7-6 combines with J gene TRBJ2-6, with D possibly TRBD2 on 7 matching bases. The V gene lost 2 bases and the J gene lost 0 bases, with 20 bases spanning the gap. The germline CDR1 and CDR2 sequences are SGHVS and FNYEAQ. This CDR3 comprises 20 residues. The CDR3 DNA follows: TGTGCCAGCAGCTTAATTCCGGGGGGCGGGACAAGCTCTGGGGCCAACGTCCTGACTTTC. Protein: CASSLIPGGGTSSGANVLTF.

This clonotype is labeled as medium-sized. CDR3 region: CATSDPASGRTDEQFF. CDR3 nucleotide sequence: TGTGCCACCAGTGACCCTGCTAGCGGGAGGACCGATGAGCAGTTCTTC. This chain joins TRBV24-1 and TRBJ2-1; 11 bases match TRBD2. CDR3 length: 16 residues. From germline, CDR1 is KGHDR and CDR2 SFDVKD. V shed 4 bases and J 8 bases; nucleotides not matched to a gene: 9.

The table lists this clonotype with many counts. The V gene is TRBV7-9, the J gene TRBJ1-4; the D is unclear. CDR1 and CDR2 from the germline V gene are SEHNR and FQNEAQ (reference sequence). Trimming took 1 base from V and 3 from J, leaving 6 bases between them. CDR3 length: 14 residues. In DNA, the CDR3 is TGTGCCAGCAGCTTAGATCAGTCTAATGAAAAACTGTTTTTT. This codes for CASSLDQSNEKLFF.

This clonotype came up many times. The chain combines TRBV19 with TRBJ1-5; a possible D gene is TRBD1 (5 bases). V was trimmed by 3 bases and J by 10 bases, leaving 19 bases between them. The CDR3 has 15 amino acids. Per germline, CDR1 LNHDA and CDR2 SQIVND (reference sequence). CDR3 coding DNA: TGTGCCAGTAGTATTAGAGGGAGGGGAATCGGCCCCCAGCATTTT. Translating it yields CASSIRGRGIGPQHF.

CDR3 sequence: CSASWQGAGETQYF. The DNA of the CDR3 is TGCAGTGCTAGTTGGCAGGGGGCCGGGGAGACCCAGTACTTC. The chain carries TRBV20-1 and TRBJ2-5, with 8 bases lining up with TRBD1. Germline lookup yields CDR1 DFQATT and CDR2 SNEGSKA (reference sequence). Losses at the gene ends were 3 bases for V and 5 bases for J; bases not matched to a gene: 8. This CDR3 region has 14 residues.

This chain connects TRBV5-8 to TRBJ2-1; TRBD2 matches at 8 bases. The CDR3 totals 15 residues. After removal of 2 bases from V and 4 bases from J, the junction contained 5 bases not matched to a gene. From germline, CDR1 is SGHTS and CDR2 YDEGEE. In DNA form, the CDR3 reads TGTGCCAGCAGCTTAGCCGGGACTAGTTACAATGAGCAGTTCTTC. It is translated as CASSLAGTSYNEQFF.

This clonotype was seen repeatedly, ten times or more. The rearrangement uses TRBV28 and TRBJ2-7; possibly TRBD2 for D (5 bases). With 2 bases removed from V and 5 bases from J, the gap between germline ends came to 7 bases. Per the germline V gene, CDR1 is MDHEN and CDR2 is SYDVKM. The CDR3 loop spans 12 amino acids. In DNA form, the CDR3 reads TGTGCCAGCAGTTTACCCGGGAACGAGCAGTACTTC. Protein: CASSLPGNEQYF.

This clonotype was recorded many times. The chain is built from TRBV6-2 or TRBV6-3 and TRBJ2-3; D is perhaps TRBD1 (5 bases). The CDR3 has 15 amino acids. V lost 6 bases, J lost 4 bases, and 17 bases lay in between. Germline CDR1 and CDR2: MNHEY and SVGEGT. The CDR3 DNA sequence: TGTGCCAGCAGCACCTGGAACAGGAGATCAGATACGCAGTATTTT. Protein product: CASSTWNRRSDTQYF.

This clonotype was seen at least ten times. The gene calls are TRBV14 and TRBJ2-2, with 14 positions matching TRBD2. CDR1 and CDR2 from the germline V gene are SGHDN and FVKESK. J lost 0 bases, V lost 2 bases, and 17 bases had no gene match. The CDR3 spans 23 residues. Here the CDR3 reads CASSQTGTSGRLPLSTNTGELFF. CDR3 DNA sequence: TGTGCCAGCAGCCAAACCGGGACTAGCGGGAGACTACCACTATCTACGAACACCGGGGAGCTGTTTTTT.

This clonotype showed up many times. This chain uses TRBV7-9 with TRBJ2-7, with 8 bases identical to TRBD1. Germline CDR1 and CDR2: SEHNR and FQNEAQ (reference sequence). The V gene end was trimmed by 2 bases and the J gene end by 2 bases; junction bases not matched to a gene: 2. There are 14 residues in the CDR3. CDR3 protein: CASSLQGAPYEQYF. The CDR3 region has the DNA TGTGCCAGCAGCTTACAGGGGGCTCCCTACGAGCAGTACTTC.

The table lists this clonotype with many counts. The chain is built from TRBV5-4 and TRBJ1-2, with D unclear. CDR1 SGHNT and CDR2 YYREEE come from the germline V gene (reference sequence). This CDR3 is 12 amino acids long. V dropped 2 bases and J dropped 4 bases, with 6 bases sitting between them. CDR3 bases: TGTGCCAGCAGCTTCGATTTCTATGGCTACACCTTC. Protein product: CASSFDFYGYTF.